This TCR beta chain stems from a study of radiotherapy plus CTLA-4 blockade in lung cancer. Produced via immunoSEQ multiplex PCR; TCRdb's table is partial and in-frame only. The sample shows around 110,000 clones, roughly 80% of them seen only once. Study-level points and caveats: Clones derived from tumor TCRs expanded in blood after radiotherapy plus ipilimumab.

In the case of this clone: The antigen is unknown.

The CDR3 length is 12 residues. CDR1 and CDR2 (germline): SGHDT, YYEEEE. Trimming shortened V by 2 bases and J by 0 bases, and 3 bases separated the two germline ends. The chain combines TRBV5-6 with TRBJ2-7; no clear D. The specimen was peripheral blood, collected from a patient treated with radiotherapy plus ipilimumab. The clonotype comes from a human donor with non-small cell lung cancer that progressed on radiotherapy plus ipilimumab. Some clones in this sample may be carry-over from other donors' samples. This chain's CDR3 is CASSFGSYEQYF. The CDR3 coding sequence is TGTGCCAGCAGCTTCGGCTCCTACGAGCAGTACTTC.